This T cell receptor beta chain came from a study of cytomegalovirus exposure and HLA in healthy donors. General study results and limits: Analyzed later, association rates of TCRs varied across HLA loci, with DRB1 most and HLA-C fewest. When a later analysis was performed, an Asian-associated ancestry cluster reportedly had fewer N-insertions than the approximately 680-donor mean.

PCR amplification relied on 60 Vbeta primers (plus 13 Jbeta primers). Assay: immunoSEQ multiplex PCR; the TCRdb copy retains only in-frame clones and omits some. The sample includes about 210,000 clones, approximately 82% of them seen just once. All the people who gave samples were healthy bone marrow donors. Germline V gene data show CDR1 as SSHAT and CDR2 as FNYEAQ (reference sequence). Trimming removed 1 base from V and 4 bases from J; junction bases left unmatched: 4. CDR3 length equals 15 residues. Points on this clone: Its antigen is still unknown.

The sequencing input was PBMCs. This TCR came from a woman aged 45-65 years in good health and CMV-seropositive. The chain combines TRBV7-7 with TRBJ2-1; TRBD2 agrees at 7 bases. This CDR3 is CASSLDGGGYNEQFF. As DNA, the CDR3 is TGTGCCAGCAGCTTAGATGGGGGGGGGTACAATGAGCAGTTCTTC.